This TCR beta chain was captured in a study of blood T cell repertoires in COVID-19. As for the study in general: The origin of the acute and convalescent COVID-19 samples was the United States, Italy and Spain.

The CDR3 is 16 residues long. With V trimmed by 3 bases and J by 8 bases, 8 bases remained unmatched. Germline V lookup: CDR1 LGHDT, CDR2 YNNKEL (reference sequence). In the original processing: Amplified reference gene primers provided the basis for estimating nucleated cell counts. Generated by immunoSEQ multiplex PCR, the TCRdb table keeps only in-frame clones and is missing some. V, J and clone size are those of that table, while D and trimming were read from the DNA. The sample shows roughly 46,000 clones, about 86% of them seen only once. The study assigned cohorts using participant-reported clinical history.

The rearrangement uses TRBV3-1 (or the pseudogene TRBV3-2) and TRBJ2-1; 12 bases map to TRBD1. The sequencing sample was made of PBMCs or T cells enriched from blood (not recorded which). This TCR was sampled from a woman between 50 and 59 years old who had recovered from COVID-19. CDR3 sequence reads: CASSQDPGQGAYEQFF. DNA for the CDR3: TGTGCCAGCAGCCAGGATCCGGGACAGGGGGCTTATGAGCAGTTCTTC.